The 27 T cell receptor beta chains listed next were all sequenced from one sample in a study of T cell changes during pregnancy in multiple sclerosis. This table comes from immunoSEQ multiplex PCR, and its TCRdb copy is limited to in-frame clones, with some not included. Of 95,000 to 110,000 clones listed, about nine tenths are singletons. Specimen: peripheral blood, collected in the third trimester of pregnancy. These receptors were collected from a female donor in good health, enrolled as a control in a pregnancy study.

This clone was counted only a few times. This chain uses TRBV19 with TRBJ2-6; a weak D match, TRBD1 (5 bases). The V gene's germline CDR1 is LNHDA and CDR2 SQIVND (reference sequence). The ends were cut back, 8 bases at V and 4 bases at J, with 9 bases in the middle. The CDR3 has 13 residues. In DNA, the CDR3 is TGTGCCAGTCGGCAGGGAGGGGCCAACGTCCTGACTTTC. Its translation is CASRQGGANVLTF.

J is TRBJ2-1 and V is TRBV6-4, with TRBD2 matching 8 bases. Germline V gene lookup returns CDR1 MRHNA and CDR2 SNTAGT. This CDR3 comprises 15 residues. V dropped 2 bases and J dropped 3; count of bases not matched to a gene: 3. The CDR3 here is CASSDSGGIYNEQFF. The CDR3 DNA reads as TGTGCCAGCAGTGACAGCGGGGGCATCTACAATGAGCAGTTCTTC.

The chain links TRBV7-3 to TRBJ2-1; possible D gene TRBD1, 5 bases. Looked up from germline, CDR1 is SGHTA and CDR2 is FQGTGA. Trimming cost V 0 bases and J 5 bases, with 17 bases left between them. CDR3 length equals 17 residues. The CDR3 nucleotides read TGTGCCAGCAGCTTAACGTTCGGCCAGGGAAGGAACAATGAGCAGTTCTTC. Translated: CASSLTFGQGRNNEQFF.

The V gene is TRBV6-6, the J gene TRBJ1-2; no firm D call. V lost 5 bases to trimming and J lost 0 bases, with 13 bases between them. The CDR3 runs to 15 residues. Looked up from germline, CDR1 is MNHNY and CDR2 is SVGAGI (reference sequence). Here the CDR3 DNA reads TGTGCCAGCAGTCACATCGAGGGAGCTAACTATGGCTACACCTTC. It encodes CASSHIEGANYGYTF.

In nucleotides, the CDR3 is TGTGCCTGGAGTGTACAACTTCTAGCGGGGGGGGTCAATGAGCAGTTCTTC. Translated: CAWSVQLLAGGVNEQFF. The chain uses TRBV30 and TRBJ2-1; 12 nucleotides align to TRBD2. In germline, CDR1 is GTSNPN, CDR2 SVGIG (reference sequence). The CDR3 covers 17 residues. Trimming removed 0 bases from V and 6 bases from J; junction bases left unmatched: 9. The whole variable domain, filled in from reference TRBV30 and TRBJ2-1, reads SQTIHQWPATLVQPVGSPLSLECTVEGTSNPNLYWYRQAAGRGLQLLFYSVGIGQISSEVPQNLSASRPQDRQFILSSKKLLLSDSGFYLCAWSVQLLAGGVNEQFFGPGTRLTVL.

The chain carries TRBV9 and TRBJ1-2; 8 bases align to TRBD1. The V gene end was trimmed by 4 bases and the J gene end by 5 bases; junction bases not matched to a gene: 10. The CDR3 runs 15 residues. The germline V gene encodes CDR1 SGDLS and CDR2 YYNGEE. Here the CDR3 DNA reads TGTGCCAGCAGCCCTAGTGGACAGGGAGGATATGGCTACACCTTC. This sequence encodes CASSPSGQGGYGYTF. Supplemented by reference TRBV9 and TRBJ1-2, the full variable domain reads DSGVTQTPKHLITATGQRVTLRCSPRSGDLSVYWYQQSLDQGLQFLIQYYNGEERAKGNILERFSAQQFPDLHSELNLSSLELGDSALYFCASSPSGQGGYGYTFGSGTRLTVV.

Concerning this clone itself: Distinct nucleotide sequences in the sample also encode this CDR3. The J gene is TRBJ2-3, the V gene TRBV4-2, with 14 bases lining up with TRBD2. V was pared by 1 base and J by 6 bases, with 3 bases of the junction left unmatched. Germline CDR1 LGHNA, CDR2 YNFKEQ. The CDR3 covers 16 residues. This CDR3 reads CASSQGLAGGPDTQYF. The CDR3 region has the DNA TGTGCCAGCAGCCAAGGACTAGCGGGGGGGCCGGATACGCAGTATTTT.

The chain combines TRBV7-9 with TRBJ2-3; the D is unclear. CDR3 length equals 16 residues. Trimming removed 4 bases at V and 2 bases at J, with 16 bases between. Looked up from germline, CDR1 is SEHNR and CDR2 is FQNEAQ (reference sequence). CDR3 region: CASSSSLARFTDTQYF. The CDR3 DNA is TGTGCCAGCAGCTCCTCACTTGCTCGCTTCACAGATACGCAGTATTTT.

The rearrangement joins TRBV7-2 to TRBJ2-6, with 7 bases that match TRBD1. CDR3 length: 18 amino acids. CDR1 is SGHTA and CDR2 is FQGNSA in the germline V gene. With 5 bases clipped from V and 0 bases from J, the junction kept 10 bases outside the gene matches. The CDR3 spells CASSVTTGISSGANVLTF. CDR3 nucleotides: TGTGCCAGCAGCGTAACGACAGGGATATCCTCTGGGGCCAACGTCCTGACTTTC.

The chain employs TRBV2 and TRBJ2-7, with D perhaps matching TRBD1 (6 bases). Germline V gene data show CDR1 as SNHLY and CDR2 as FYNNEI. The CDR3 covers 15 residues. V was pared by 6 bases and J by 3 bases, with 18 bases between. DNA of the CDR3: TGTGCCAGCAGCTTTCCGGGACAACAAAGCTACGAGCAGTACTTC. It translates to CASSFPGQQSYEQYF.

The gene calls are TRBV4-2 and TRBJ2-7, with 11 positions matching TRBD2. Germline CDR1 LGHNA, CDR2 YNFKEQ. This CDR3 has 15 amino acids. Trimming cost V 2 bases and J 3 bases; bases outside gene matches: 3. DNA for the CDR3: TGTGCCAGCAGCCAACGACTAGCGGGGAGCTACGAGCAGTACTTC. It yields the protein CASSQRLAGSYEQYF.

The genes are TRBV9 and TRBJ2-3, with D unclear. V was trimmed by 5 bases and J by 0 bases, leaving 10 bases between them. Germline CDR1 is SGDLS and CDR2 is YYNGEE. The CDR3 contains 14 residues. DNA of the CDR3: TGTGCCAGCAGTGTACCTACTAGCACAGATACGCAGTATTTT. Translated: CASSVPTSTDTQYF. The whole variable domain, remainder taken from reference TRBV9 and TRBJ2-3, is DSGVTQTPKHLITATGQRVTLRCSPRSGDLSVYWYQQSLDQGLQFLIQYYNGEERAKGNILERFSAQQFPDLHSELNLSSLELGDSALYFCASSVPTSTDTQYFGPGTRLTVL.

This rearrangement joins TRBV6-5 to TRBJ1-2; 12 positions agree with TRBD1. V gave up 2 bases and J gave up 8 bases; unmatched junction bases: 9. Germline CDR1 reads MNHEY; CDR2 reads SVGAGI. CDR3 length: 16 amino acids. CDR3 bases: TGTGCCAGCAGTTACCTTTCCGGGACAGGGGGCTGGGGCTACACCTTC. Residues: CASSYLSGTGGWGYTF.

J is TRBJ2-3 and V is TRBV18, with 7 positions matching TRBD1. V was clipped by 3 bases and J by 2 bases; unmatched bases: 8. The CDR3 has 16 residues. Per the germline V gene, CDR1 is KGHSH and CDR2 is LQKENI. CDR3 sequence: CASSPAGQEYTDTQYF. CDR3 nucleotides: TGTGCCAGCTCACCGGCCGGACAGGAATACACAGATACGCAGTATTTT.

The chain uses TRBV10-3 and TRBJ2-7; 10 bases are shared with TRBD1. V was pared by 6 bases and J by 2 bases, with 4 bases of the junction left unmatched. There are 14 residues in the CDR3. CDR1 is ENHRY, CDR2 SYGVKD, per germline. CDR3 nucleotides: TGTGCCATCAGCGGGACAGGGGACGCCTACGAGCAGTACTTC. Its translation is CAISGTGDAYEQYF.

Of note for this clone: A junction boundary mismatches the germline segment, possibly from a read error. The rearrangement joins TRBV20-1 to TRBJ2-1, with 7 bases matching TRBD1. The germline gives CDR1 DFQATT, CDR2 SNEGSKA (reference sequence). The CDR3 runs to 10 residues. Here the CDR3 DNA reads TGCAGTGGCCTTGGGGGACAGTTGATCTTC. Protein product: CSGLGGQLIF.

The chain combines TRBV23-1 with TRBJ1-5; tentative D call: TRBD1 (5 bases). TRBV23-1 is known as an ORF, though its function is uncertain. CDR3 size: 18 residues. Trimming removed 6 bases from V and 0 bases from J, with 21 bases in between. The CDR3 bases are TGCGCCAGCAGCCCTTGGGGAGGACACGCAAATAGCAATCAGCCCCAGCATTTT. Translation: CASSPWGGHANSNQPQHF.

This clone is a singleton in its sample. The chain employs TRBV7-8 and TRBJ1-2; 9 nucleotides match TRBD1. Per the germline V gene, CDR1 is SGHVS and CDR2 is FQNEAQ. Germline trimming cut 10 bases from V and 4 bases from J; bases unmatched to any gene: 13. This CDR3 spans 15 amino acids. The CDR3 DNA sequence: TGTGCCACCCTATTCTCGGGACAGGGTCTCTATGGCTACACCTTC. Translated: CATLFSGQGLYGYTF.

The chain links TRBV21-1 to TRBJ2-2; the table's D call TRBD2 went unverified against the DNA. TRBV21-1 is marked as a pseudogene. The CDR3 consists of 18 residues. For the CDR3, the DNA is TGTGCCAGCAGCCCCGTACATCATAGTAGCTCGAACACCGGGGAGCTGTTTTTT. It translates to CASSPVHHSSSNTGELFF.

DNA of the CDR3: TGTGCCAGCAGCCCAACGACAGGCGGGACTGAAGCTTTCTTT. Protein product: CASSPTTGGTEAFF. The chain is built from TRBV7-3 and TRBJ1-1, with D possibly being TRBD1 (6 bases). CDR1 SGHTA and CDR2 FQGTGA come from the germline V gene. Trimming removed 5 bases at V and 5 bases at J, with 15 bases between. This CDR3 comprises 14 residues. The variable domain in full, completed from reference TRBV7-3 and TRBJ1-1, reads GAGVSQTPSNKVTEKGKYVELRCDPISGHTALYWYRQSLGQGPEFLIYFQGTGAADDSGLPNDRFFAVRPEGSVSTLKIQRTERGDSAVYLCASSPTTGGTEAFFGQGTRLTVV.

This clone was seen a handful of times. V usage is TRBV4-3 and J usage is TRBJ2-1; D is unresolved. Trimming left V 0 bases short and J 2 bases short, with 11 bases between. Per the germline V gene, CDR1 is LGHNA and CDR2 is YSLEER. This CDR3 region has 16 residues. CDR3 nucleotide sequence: TGCGCCAGCAGCCAAGAGATGAGTGAGCCCTACAATGAGCAGTTCTTC. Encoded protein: CASSQEMSEPYNEQFF.

The CDR3 region is CAWSHGDGYTF. Here the CDR3 DNA reads TGTGCCTGGAGCCACGGGGATGGCTACACCTTC. The chain has TRBV30 and TRBJ1-2; D gene uncertain. CDR3 length equals 11 residues. Trimming pared 3 bases from V and 6 bases from J, leaving 8 bases between. Germline lookup yields CDR1 GTSNPN and CDR2 SVGIG (reference sequence).

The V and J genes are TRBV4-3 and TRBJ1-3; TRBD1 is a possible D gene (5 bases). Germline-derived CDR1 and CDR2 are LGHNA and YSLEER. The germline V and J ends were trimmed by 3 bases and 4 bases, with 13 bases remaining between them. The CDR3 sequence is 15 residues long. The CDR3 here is CASSQGLRGGNTIYF. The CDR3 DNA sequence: TGCGCCAGCAGCCAGGGACTTCGGGGGGGAAACACCATATATTTT.

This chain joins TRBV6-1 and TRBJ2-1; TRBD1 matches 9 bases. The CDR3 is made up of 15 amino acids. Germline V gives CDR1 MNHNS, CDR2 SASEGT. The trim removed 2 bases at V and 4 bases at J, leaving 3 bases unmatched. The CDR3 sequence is CASSERTGDYNEQFF. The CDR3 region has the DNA TGTGCCAGCAGTGAACGGACAGGGGATTACAATGAGCAGTTCTTC.

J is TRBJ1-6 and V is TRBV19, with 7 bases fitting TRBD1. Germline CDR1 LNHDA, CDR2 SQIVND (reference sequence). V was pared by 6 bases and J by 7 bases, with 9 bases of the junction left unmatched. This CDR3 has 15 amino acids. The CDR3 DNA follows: TGTGCCAGTAGGGGGGCAGGGGGTTGGAATTCACCCCTCCACTTT. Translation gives CASRGAGGWNSPLHF.

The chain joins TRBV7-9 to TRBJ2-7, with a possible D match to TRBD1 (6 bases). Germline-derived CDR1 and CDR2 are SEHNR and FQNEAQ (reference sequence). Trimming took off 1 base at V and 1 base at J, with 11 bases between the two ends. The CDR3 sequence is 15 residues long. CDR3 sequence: CASSLGLGASYEQYF. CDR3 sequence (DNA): TGTGCCAGCAGCTTAGGCCTGGGGGCTTCCTACGAGCAGTACTTC.

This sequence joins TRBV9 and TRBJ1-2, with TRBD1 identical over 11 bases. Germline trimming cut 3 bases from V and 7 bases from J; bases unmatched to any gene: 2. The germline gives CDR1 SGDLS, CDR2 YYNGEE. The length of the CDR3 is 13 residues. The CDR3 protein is CASSAGTGGGYTF. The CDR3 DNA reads TGTGCCAGCAGCGCAGGGACAGGGGGTGGCTACACCTTC.